A single sample is the source of the 19 T cell receptor beta chains below, sequenced in a study of T cells after yellow fever vaccination (dated by TCRdb to the late 2010s). Libraries were made using 5' RACE. The listed sequencing device is Illumina NovaSeq 6000. The public reads were reprocessed in TCRdb via fastp at Q25 and MiXCR, keeping in-frame beta chains. For every CDR3 protein sequence, its rows merge into one entry that carries the most common genes and DNA. The sample data list about 200,000 distinct CDR3 sequences, and around 3.1% of these were observed just once. Roughly 3% of the sample rests with the top ten. This specimen's treatment or condition label, per the study, means: live attenuated yellow fever vaccine strain. The sample was CD4+ T cells sorted from PBMCs, taken 10 days after the yellow fever booster vaccination. The receptors were sampled from a man aged 18 to 29 who received the YFV17D yellow fever vaccine.

The chain links TRBV29-1 to TRBJ1-5, with TRBD1 matching over 10 bases. Germline CDR1 SQVTM, CDR2 ANQGSEA. V lost 6 bases, J lost 3 bases, and 2 bases stayed unmatched. The CDR3 runs 13 residues. CDR3 nucleotides: TGCAGCGTCGGGACAGGGGCCAATCAGCCCCAGCATTTT. Translated, it gives CSVGTGANQPQHF.

This clonotype was found a few times. The chain has TRBV4-3 and TRBJ2-5; 7 nucleotides agree with TRBD1. The V and J ends lost 1 base and 9 bases, in that order; junction bases with no gene match: 5. There are 13 residues in the CDR3. Germline-derived CDR1 and CDR2 are LGHNA and YSLEER. CDR3 DNA: TGCGCCAGCAGCCAAGTGGACAGGCGGGCCCAGTACTTC. Its protein product is CASSQVDRRAQYF.

In this sample, this clonotype turned up many times. The chain uses TRBV5-1 and TRBJ2-7; D unresolved. This CDR3 region has 15 residues. V gave up 0 bases and J gave up 0 bases, with 10 bases separating them. CDR1 and CDR2 from the germline V gene are SGHRS and YFSETQ. CDR3 nucleotide sequence: TGCGCCAGCAGCTTGGCCGCGTCTCCCTCCTACGAGCAGTACTTC. It is translated as CASSLAASPSYEQYF.

In this sample, this clonotype turned up many times. This chain links TRBV5-4 with TRBJ2-5; TRBD1 or TRBD2 may be the D gene (5 bases each). Germline lookup yields CDR1 SGHNT and CDR2 YYREEE (reference sequence). V lost 0 bases to trimming and J lost 4 bases, with 13 bases between them. This CDR3 spans 15 amino acids. CDR3 region: CASSLEEGIRETQYF. The CDR3 DNA is TGTGCCAGCAGCTTGGAAGAGGGGATACGAGAGACCCAGTACTTC. Combining the CDR3 with reference TRBV5-4 and TRBJ2-5 gives the whole variable domain ETGVTQSPTHLIKTRGQQVTLRCSSQSGHNTVSWYQQALGQGPQFIFQYYREEENGRGNFPPRFSGLQFPNYSSELNVNALELDDSALYLCASSLEEGIRETQYFGPGTRLLVL.

This clonotype was seen repeatedly, ten times or more. This chain uses TRBV29-1 with TRBJ2-5; D gene ambiguous. With 2 bases removed from V and 1 base from J, the gap between germline ends came to 8 bases. CDR1 SQVTM and CDR2 ANQGSEA come from the germline V gene. The CDR3 spans 13 residues. This chain's CDR3 is CSVEWGLQETQYF. The DNA for the CDR3 is TGCAGCGTTGAATGGGGTCTCCAAGAGACCCAGTACTTC.

This clonotype was recorded a few times. This rearrangement joins TRBV18 to TRBJ2-3; TRBD1 agrees at 7 bases. This CDR3 is 17 amino acids long. Germline V CDR1 and CDR2: KGHSH, LQKENI. The V and J ends lost 1 base and 0 bases, in that order; junction bases with no gene match: 7. The CDR3 region has the DNA TGTGCCAGCTCACCACGTGAGGGGGCCCTTAGCACAGATACGCAGTATTTT. Residues: CASSPREGALSTDTQYF.

The chain is built from TRBV20-1 and TRBJ1-6; 8 positions agree with TRBD1. With V trimmed by 6 bases and J by 9 bases, 4 bases remained unmatched. CDR3 length equals 12 residues. Germline loops: CDR1 DFQATT, CDR2 SNEGSKA (reference sequence). This CDR3 reads CSAAGGLSPLHF. The CDR3 nucleotides are TGCAGTGCGGCAGGGGGCCTTTCACCCCTCCACTTT.

This clonotype occurred many times. The chain joins TRBV28 to TRBJ1-2, with D perhaps TRBD1 (5 bases). The CDR3 is 16 amino acids. Germline assignment: CDR1 MDHEN and CDR2 SYDVKM. Trimming took 8 bases from V and 4 from J, leaving 23 bases between them. As DNA, the CDR3 is TGTGCCAGCCGACCAACGCGGGGGGGTCGTGGCTATGGCTACACCTTC. Protein: CASRPTRGGRGYGYTF.

This clonotype was seen at least ten times. J is TRBJ1-5 and V is TRBV6-7; D is uncertain. TRBV6-7 is placed among ORFs of uncertain function. V was shortened by 2 bases and J by 0 bases, with 11 bases between the two germline ends. This CDR3 contains 16 residues. The CDR3 loop reads CASSYMGLDSNQPQHF. CDR3 DNA: TGTGCCAGCAGTTACATGGGATTGGATAGCAATCAGCCCCAGCATTTT.

Many counts were recorded for this clonotype. The chain couples TRBV20-1 to TRBJ2-7; 7 bases map to TRBD2. This CDR3 is built from 16 residues. After removal of 4 bases from V and 6 bases from J, the junction contained 18 bases not matched to a gene. The V gene's germline CDR1 is DFQATT and CDR2 SNEGSKA (reference sequence). CDR3 loop: CSATGHGSGLTPEQYF. In DNA, the CDR3 is TGCAGTGCTACTGGCCATGGATCGGGACTAACCCCCGAGCAGTACTTC.

This clonotype was counted only a few times. This chain joins TRBV20-1 and TRBJ1-2; D unclear. V lost 4 bases and J 1 base, leaving 13 bases between the germline ends. In germline, CDR1 is DFQATT, CDR2 SNEGSKA (reference sequence). This CDR3 comprises 14 residues. CDR3 loop: CSANRRGLNYGYTF. CDR3 sequence (DNA): TGCAGTGCTAATCGTAGAGGTCTTAACTATGGCTACACCTTC.

The chain has TRBV18 and TRBJ2-4, with 9 bases matching TRBD1. CDR3 size: 13 residues. J was trimmed by 8 bases and V by 6 bases; bases with no gene match: 5. CDR1 and CDR2 from the germline V gene are KGHSH and LQKENI. CDR3 loop: CASSGDRVYIQYF. Written as DNA, the CDR3 is TGTGCCAGCTCTGGGGACAGGGTTTACATTCAGTACTTC. The variable domain in full, completed from reference TRBV18 and TRBJ2-4, reads NAGVMQNPRHLVRRRGQEARLRCSPMKGHSHVYWYRQLPEEGLKFMVYLQKENIIDESGMPKERFSAEFPKEGPSILRIQQVVRGDSAAYFCASSGDRVYIQYFGAGTRLSVL.

This clonotype was recorded at least ten times. This chain connects TRBV28 to TRBJ2-7; D ambiguous. This CDR3 has 14 residues. V shed 4 bases and J shed 7 bases, with 17 bases lying between them. Germline CDR1 and CDR2: MDHEN and SYDVKM. This chain's CDR3 is CASSSTPRAWEQYV. The CDR3 DNA sequence: TGTGCCAGCAGTTCCACCCCCCGCGCCTGGGAGCAGTACGTC.

This clonotype was counted a few times. The chain carries TRBV6-5 and TRBJ1-1; D is unresolved. This CDR3 region has 14 residues. The V and J ends lost 2 bases and 1 base respectively, with 8 bases between them. Germline CDR1 is MNHEY and CDR2 is SVGAGI. The CDR3 loop reads CASSYTLTNTEAFF. The DNA for the CDR3 is TGTGCCAGCAGTTACACCTTGACGAACACTGAAGCTTTCTTT.

This clonotype was picked up a small number of times. The chain links TRBV7-2 to TRBJ1-5; D not resolved. The CDR3 runs to 12 residues. Looked up from germline, CDR1 is SGHTA and CDR2 is FQGNSA. V lost 4 bases to trimming and J lost 5 bases, with 6 bases between them. This chain's CDR3 is CASSSSDQPQHF. The CDR3 bases are TGTGCCAGCAGCTCGTCCGATCAGCCCCAGCATTTT.

The sample holds many counts of this clonotype. The J gene is TRBJ2-5, the V gene TRBV5-5; 7 bases match TRBD1. The trim removed 3 bases at V and 1 base at J, leaving 0 bases unmatched. The CDR3 runs 13 residues. Germline loops: CDR1 SGHKS, CDR2 YYEKEE (reference sequence). The CDR3, as DNA: TGTGCCAGCAGCTGGGACAGCCAAGAGACCCAGTACTTC. Protein product: CASSWDSQETQYF.

This clonotype was counted only a few times. The chain uses TRBV5-4 and TRBJ1-3, with D unresolved. V was trimmed by 4 bases and J by 2 bases, leaving 13 bases between them. This CDR3 region has 15 residues. CDR1 is SGHNT, CDR2 YYREEE, per germline (reference sequence). CDR3 protein: CASSQTPRAGNTIYF. The CDR3 region has the DNA TGTGCCAGCAGCCAAACCCCTCGCGCTGGAAACACCATATATTTT. Full variable domain (rest looked up from reference TRBV5-4 and TRBJ1-3): ETGVTQSPTHLIKTRGQQVTLRCSSQSGHNTVSWYQQALGQGPQFIFQYYREEENGRGNFPPRFSGLQFPNYSSELNVNALELDDSALYLCASSQTPRAGNTIYFGEGSWLTVV.

This clonotype was counted at least ten times. J is TRBJ2-3 and V is TRBV19, with D unclear. This CDR3 has 11 amino acids. Germline CDR1 and CDR2: LNHDA and SQIVND (reference sequence). Trimming took 7 bases from V and 3 from J, leaving 5 bases between them. The CDR3 DNA follows: TGTGCCAGTACCCAGACAGATACGCAGTATTTT. Protein: CASTQTDTQYF.

The sample holds many counts of this clonotype. The chain combines TRBV10-2 with TRBJ2-3; 9 bases line up with TRBD2. This CDR3 contains 15 residues. The germline V gene encodes CDR1 WSHSY and CDR2 SAAADI. With V trimmed by 3 bases and J by 6 bases, 7 bases remained unmatched. The CDR3 DNA sequence: TGCGCCAGCAGTGACGCGGGGGGGCTCCGGGATACGCAGTATTTT. It specifies CASSDAGGLRDTQYF.